This TCR beta chain derives from a study of beta chain features in type 1 diabetes. Study context: Cells sorted and examined across all samples totaled approximately 100 million.

Germline lookup yields CDR1 SEHNR and CDR2 FQNEAQ (reference sequence). The CDR3 spans 16 residues. Trimming took off 5 bases at V and 0 bases at J, with 17 bases between the two ends. One heparinised draw of blood, averaging roughly 120 mL, came from each donor. General study points: Shortening that was moderate but significant affected the TCRB CDR3s of Type 1 diabetes patients in all four CD4+ subsets. Cells with high TCR expression could be over-represented when cDNA is sequenced. Patients' naive, central memory and Treg TCRB repertoires seemed closer to one another than those of healthy donors.

Every bit of the isolated RNA underwent reverse transcription, so sequencing read expressed TCRB transcripts. The method was immunoSEQ multiplex PCR; TCRdb's version includes in-frame clones alone and lacks a portion of them. The data hold approximately 240,000 clones, with 15% to 20% observed a single time. With respect to this clone: The target antigen is unknown.

The clonotype originates from a young man with type 1 diabetes. The genes are TRBV7-9 and TRBJ2-7; D might be TRBD1 or TRBD2, each matching 5 bases. Source material: naive CD4+ T cells from blood. The CDR3 bases are TGTGCCAGCAGCGCAATGGGACGAGCGTCCTCCTACGAGCAGTACTTC. Protein product: CASSAMGRASSYEQYF.